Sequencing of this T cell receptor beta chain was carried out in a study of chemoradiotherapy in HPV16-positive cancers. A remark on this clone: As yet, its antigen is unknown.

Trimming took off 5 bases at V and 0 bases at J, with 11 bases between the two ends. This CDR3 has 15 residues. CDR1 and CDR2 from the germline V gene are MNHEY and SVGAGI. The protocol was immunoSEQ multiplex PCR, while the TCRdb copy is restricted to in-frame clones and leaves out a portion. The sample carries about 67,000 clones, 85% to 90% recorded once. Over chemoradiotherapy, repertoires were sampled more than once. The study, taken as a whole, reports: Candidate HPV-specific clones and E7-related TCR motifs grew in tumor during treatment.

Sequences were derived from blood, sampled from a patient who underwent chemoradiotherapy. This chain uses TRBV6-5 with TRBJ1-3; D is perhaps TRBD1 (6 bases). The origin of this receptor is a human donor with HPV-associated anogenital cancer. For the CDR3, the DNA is TGTGCCAGCAGTAGGGGGGCGAGCTCTGGAAACACCATATATTTT. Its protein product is CASSRGASSGNTIYF.